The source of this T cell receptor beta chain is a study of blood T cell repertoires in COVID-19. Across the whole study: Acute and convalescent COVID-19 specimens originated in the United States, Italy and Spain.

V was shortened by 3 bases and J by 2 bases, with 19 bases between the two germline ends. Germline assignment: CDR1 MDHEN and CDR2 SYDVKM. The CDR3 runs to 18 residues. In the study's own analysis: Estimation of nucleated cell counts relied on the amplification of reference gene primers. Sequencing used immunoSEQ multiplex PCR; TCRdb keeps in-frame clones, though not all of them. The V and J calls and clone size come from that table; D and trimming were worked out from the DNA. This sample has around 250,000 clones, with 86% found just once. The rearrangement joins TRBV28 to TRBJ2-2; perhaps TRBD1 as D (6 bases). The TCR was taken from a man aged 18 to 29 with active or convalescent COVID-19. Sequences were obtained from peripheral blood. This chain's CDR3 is CASSFPGPGQLNTGELFF. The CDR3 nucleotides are TGTGCCAGCAGTTTCCCAGGACCTGGACAGCTCAACACCGGGGAGCTGTTTTTT.